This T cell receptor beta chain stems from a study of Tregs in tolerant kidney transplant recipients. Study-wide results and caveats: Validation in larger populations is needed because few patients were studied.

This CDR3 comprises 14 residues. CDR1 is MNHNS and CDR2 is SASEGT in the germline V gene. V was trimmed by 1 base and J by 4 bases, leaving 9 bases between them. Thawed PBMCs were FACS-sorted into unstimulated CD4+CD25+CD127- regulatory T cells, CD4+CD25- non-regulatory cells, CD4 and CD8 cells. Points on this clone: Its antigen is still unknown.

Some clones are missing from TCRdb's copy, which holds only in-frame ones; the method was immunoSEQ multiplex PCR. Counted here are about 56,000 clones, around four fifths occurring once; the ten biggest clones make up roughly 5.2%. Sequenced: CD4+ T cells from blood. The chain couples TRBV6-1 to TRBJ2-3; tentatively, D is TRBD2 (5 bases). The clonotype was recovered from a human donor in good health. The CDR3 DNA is TGTGCCAGCAGTGAAGATCTAGCAGCAGATACGCAGTATTTT. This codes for CASSEDLAADTQYF.